This is a list of T cell receptor beta chains from one sample in a study of T-cell memory formation after mild COVID-19. TCRdb itself ran the 5' RACE reads through MiXCR, one entry per CDR3 protein. The table includes roughly 16,000 distinct CDR3 sequences, around 25% detected once. Specimen: PBMCs or a T cell subset sorted from them (not recorded which). The source is a man younger than 35 who had mild COVID-19 (a few samples of this study predate the infection). Cell type and time point are not known. CDR3s include the opening cysteine and the closing phenylalanine or tryptophan. D genes are given only for firm matches. Some rows have no size entry. The others give once, few or many, or a class for an expanded clone.

>TRBJ1-2|TRBD1|TRBV29-1|15|.
TGCAGCGCCGACGGGGGCCTTTGGGACAGGGATGGCTACACCTTC
CSADGGLWDRDGYTF
>TRBJ2-1|.|TRBV6-4|12|.
TGTGCCAGCGGGCCCTCCTACAATGAGCAGTTCTTC
CASGPSYNEQFF
>TRBJ2-1|TRBD1|TRBV5-4|14|many
TGTGCCAGCAGCCAAGGACAGGAGTACAATGAGCAGTTCTTC
CASSQGQEYNEQFF
>TRBJ1-6|TRBD1|TRBV27|15|many
TGTGCCAGCAGTTCGGACAGGGGTCATAATTCACCCCTCCACTTT
CASSSDRGHNSPLHF
>TRBJ2-7|.|TRBV3-1|13|once
TGTGCCAGCAGCCAAGTAGGGATCGACGAGCAGTACTTC
CASSQVGIDEQYF
>TRBJ2-1|TRBD1|TRBV7-8|14|.
TGTGCCAGCAGCTTCCGGGACAGGGGGGGTGAGCAGTTCTTC
CASSFRDRGGEQFF
>TRBJ2-2|TRBD1|TRBV7-9|17|many
TGTGCCAGCAGCTCAACGTACAGGGGAATCGACACCGGGGAGCTGTTTTTT
CASSSTYRGIDTGELFF
>TRBJ2-7|.|TRBV6-1|16|.
TGTGCCAGCAGTGAAGCTCCCCCGCCTCTCGGTTACGAGCAGTACTTC
CASSEAPPPLGYEQYF
>TRBJ2-7|TRBD1|TRBV5-1|16|.
TGCGCCAGCAAGGACTACCCGGACAGGGGGCCCTACGAGCAGTACTTC
CASKDYPDRGPYEQYF
>TRBJ2-1|.|TRBV7-2|14|once
.
CASSFWAVGNEQLF
>TRBJ2-3|.|TRBV25-1|14|many
TGTGCCAGCAGTGAATCCCCCGTTCCAGATACGCAGTATTTT
CASSESPVPDTQYF
>TRBJ2-7|.|TRBV29-1|14|.
TGCAGCGTTGAAGGCAGGGCATCGAGGAACGAGCAGTACTTC
CSVEGRASRNEQYF
>TRBJ1-1|.|TRBV5-5|18|many
TGTGCCAGCAGCTTGGTTGTTGGGGGGGGATATCGGTACACTGAAGCTTTCTTT
CASSLVVGGGYRYTEAFF
>TRBJ2-7|TRBD1|TRBV5-1|13|.
TGCGCCAGCAGCTTGGGACAGGGTAACGAGCAGTACTTC
CASSLGQGNEQYF
>TRBJ1-1|TRBD1|TRBV28|18|.
TGTGCCAGCAGTAACCTACCGGCCCCTACAGGGGCGAGCACTGAAGCTTTCTTT
CASSNLPAPTGASTEAFF
>TRBJ1-1|.|TRBV5-5|14|.
TGTGCCAGCAGCCTGGGAGCTTTGAACACTGAAGCTTTCTTT
CASSLGALNTEAFF
>TRBJ1-2|.|TRBV20-1|11|few
TGCAGTGGAGGACTAAGCTATGGCTACACCTTC
CSGGLSYGYTF
>TRBJ2-7|.|TRBV10-3|14|many
TGTGCCATCAGTGAGGGCAGCCGGCGCCTCGAGCAGTACTTC
CAISEGSRRLEQYF
>TRBJ2-3|TRBD2|TRBV7-6|15|many
TGTGCCAGCAGCTCTGGGACTAGAGTTTCAGATACGCAGTATTTT
CASSSGTRVSDTQYF
>TRBJ2-4|.|TRBV7-9|14|many
TGTGCCAGCAGCTTGGCAGGGGATCCAAACATTCAGTACTTC
CASSLAGDPNIQYF
>TRBJ1-1|.|TRBV12-3/TRBV12-4|13|many
TGTGCCAGCAGTTTTGACCCCCCCTTTGAAGCTTTCTTT
CASSFDPPFEAFF
>TRBJ2-7|.|TRBV6-2/TRBV6-3|12|once
TGTGCCAGCAGTTCTCAGGGCTACGAGCAGTACTTC
CASSSQGYEQYF
>TRBJ2-4|.|TRBV14|10|once
TGTGCCAGCGGTAACAACATTCAGTACTTC
CASGNNIQYF
>TRBJ2-1|.|TRBV5-1|13|few
TGCGCCAGCAGCGCCATTATCGAGAATGAGCAGTTCTTC
CASSAIIENEQFF
>TRBJ2-7|TRBD1|TRBV10-1|14|many
TGCGCCAGCAGTGTGGGGACAGGGGGCTACGAGCAGTACTTC
CASSVGTGGYEQYF